Shown below are 21 T cell receptor beta chains from a single sample sequenced in a study of cytomegalovirus exposure and HLA in healthy donors. PCR primers comprised 60 Vbeta and 13 Jbeta primers. Assay used: immunoSEQ multiplex PCR; TCRdb lists only in-frame clones, some missing. The sample contains over 150,000 clones, 84% of which appear only once. Sequenced: PBMCs. The receptors shown here come from a girl under 10 years old in good health and CMV-seropositive.

The V gene is TRBV2, the J gene TRBJ1-2; D perhaps matches TRBD1 (5 bases). There are 13 residues in the CDR3. The germline V gene encodes CDR1 SNHLY and CDR2 FYNNEI. Trimming removed 0 bases at V and 7 bases at J, with 9 bases between. The CDR3 region has the DNA TGTGCCAGCAGTGAAGCGCAGGGCGTTGGCTACACCTTC. It translates to CASSEAQGVGYTF. Variable domain in full (rest from reference TRBV2 and TRBJ1-2): EPEVTQTPSHQVTQMGQEVILRCVPISNHLYFYWYRQILGQKVEFLVSFYNNEISEKSEIFDDQFSVERPDGSNFTLKIRSTKLEDSAMYFCASSEAQGVGYTFGSGTRLTVV.

V usage is TRBV19 and J usage is TRBJ2-3; the D gene is possibly TRBD2 (6 bases). The CDR3 runs 14 residues. Germline CDR1 is LNHDA and CDR2 is SQIVND (reference sequence). V lost 1 base, J lost 4 bases, and 9 bases lay in between. As DNA, the CDR3 is TGTGCCAGTAGTATAGGGCGGGAACCAGATACGCAGTATTTT. It encodes CASSIGREPDTQYF.

This chain uses TRBV7-3 with TRBJ2-1; D possibly corresponds to TRBD2 (6 bases). The length of the CDR3 is 16 residues. Germline lookup yields CDR1 SGHTA and CDR2 FQGTGA. Trimming stripped 3 bases from V and 6 bases from J, with 18 bases between. CDR3 DNA sequence: TGTGCCAGCAGCTTCCGGGGGAGTCTGGGGTCCAATGAGCAGTTCTTC. Residues: CASSFRGSLGSNEQFF.

V is TRBV14 and J is TRBJ2-2; TRBD2 is a possible D gene (6 bases). From germline, CDR1 is SGHDN and CDR2 FVKESK. V was trimmed by 4 bases and J by 0 bases, leaving 21 bases between them. This CDR3 is built from 19 residues. CDR3 amino acids: CASSLLLRPLATNTGELFF. CDR3 DNA sequence: TGTGCCAGCAGCCTCCTCCTAAGGCCCCTAGCGACGAACACCGGGGAGCTGTTTTTT.

This chain uses TRBV18 with TRBJ2-1; 7 nucleotides agree with TRBD1. V gave up 4 bases and J gave up 5 bases; unmatched junction bases: 8. The CDR3 totals 15 residues. CDR1 is KGHSH, CDR2 LQKENI, per germline. CDR3 coding DNA: TGTGCCAGCTCACTTAAGACAGGGTTGAACAATGAGCAGTTCTTC. The encoded protein is CASSLKTGLNNEQFF.

This rearrangement joins TRBV15 to TRBJ1-5; D unclear. V lost 0 bases and J 3 bases, leaving 6 bases between the germline ends. Germline V gene data show CDR1 as LNHNV and CDR2 as YYDKDF (reference sequence). CDR3 length equals 14 residues. CDR3 protein: CATSREVHNQPQHF. In nucleotides, the CDR3 is TGTGCCACCAGCAGAGAGGTACACAATCAGCCCCAGCATTTT.

The chain uses TRBV4-1 and TRBJ1-4; 10 nucleotides agree with TRBD1. Germline-derived CDR1 and CDR2 are MGHRA and YSYEKL. The junction had 7 bases not matched to a gene; V was cut back by 4 bases and J by 5 bases. This CDR3 region has 16 residues. CDR3 sequence reads: CASSPSGQGGNEKLFF. The CDR3 nucleotides are TGCGCCAGCAGCCCTTCCGGACAGGGGGGAAATGAAAAACTGTTTTTT.

This chain connects TRBV5-1 to TRBJ2-1; D possibly corresponds to TRBD1 (5 bases). CDR1 and CDR2 from the germline V gene are SGHRS and YFSETQ. Trimming took 7 bases from V and 8 from J, leaving 22 bases between them. CDR3 length: 15 amino acids. In DNA form, the CDR3 reads TGCGCCAGCGCCCCAGGGTTCCACCCTGGGGATGAGCAGTTCTTC. Translated: CASAPGFHPGDEQFF.

The chain couples TRBV6-5 to TRBJ2-2; D might be TRBD2 (6 bases). CDR3 length: 14 residues. The V and J ends lost 6 bases and 5 bases respectively, with 13 bases between them. Germline CDR1 MNHEY, CDR2 SVGAGI. The CDR3 region is CASRLADYTGELFF. The CDR3 nucleotides are TGTGCCAGCAGGTTAGCGGATTATACCGGGGAGCTGTTTTTT.

The rearrangement joins TRBV11-2 to TRBJ2-2; D remains ambiguous. V lost 2 bases, J lost 7 bases, and 5 bases lay in between. This CDR3 has 12 residues. The germline V gene encodes CDR1 SGHAT and CDR2 FQNNGV. DNA of the CDR3: TGTGCCAGCAGCTTATCGGGCGGGGAGCTGTTTTTT. Its translation is CASSLSGGELFF.

The chain joins TRBV5-1 to TRBJ2-7, with TRBD2 identical over 12 bases. The germline CDR1 and CDR2 sequences are SGHRS and YFSETQ. J was trimmed by 4 bases and V by 4 bases; bases with no gene match: 3. CDR3 length: 14 amino acids. The CDR3 spells CASSATSGSYEQYF. The DNA of the CDR3 is TGCGCCAGCAGCGCGACTAGCGGGAGTTACGAGCAGTACTTC.

In this sample, this clone turned up a few times. The CDR3 nucleotides read TGTGCCAGCAGCCAAGCGGACAGGGGGCTAGTATCCTACGAGCAGTACTTC. It yields the protein CASSQADRGLVSYEQYF. The rearrangement joins TRBV4-2 to TRBJ2-7; 11 positions match TRBD1. The V and J ends lost 1 base and 1 base, in that order; junction bases with no gene match: 6. The CDR3 totals 17 residues. The germline gives CDR1 LGHNA, CDR2 YNFKEQ.

The V and J genes are TRBV10-2 and TRBJ1-3, with a weak D call TRBD1 (5 bases). The ends were cut back, 7 bases at V and 5 bases at J, with 9 bases in the middle. CDR3 length equals 12 residues. The germline V gene has CDR1 WSHSY and CDR2 SAAADI. The CDR3 region is CASTEGRNTIYF. The CDR3 DNA follows: TGCGCCAGCACGGAGGGGAGAAACACCATATATTTT.

The chain links TRBV19 to TRBJ2-7; D possibly corresponds to TRBD1 (6 bases). The CDR3 consists of 16 residues. Trimming shortened V by 6 bases and J by 3 bases, and 21 bases separated the two germline ends. Germline CDR1 reads LNHDA; CDR2 reads SQIVND (reference sequence). The CDR3 DNA reads TGTGCCAGTAGGGGGCGCTGGACAGTATTGAACTACGAGCAGTACTTC. Its translation: CASRGRWTVLNYEQYF.

The chain has TRBV11-2 and TRBJ2-2, with 10 bases that match TRBD2. The CDR3 runs 17 residues. V was clipped by 2 bases and J by 7 bases; unmatched bases: 10. Germline-derived CDR1 and CDR2 are SGHAT and FQNNGV. CDR3 nucleotide sequence: TGTGCCAGCAGCTTACTAAAAGCGGGGGGGCTGGTCGGGGAGCTGTTTTTT. Translation gives CASSLLKAGGLVGELFF. Complete variable domain (other parts from reference TRBV11-2 and TRBJ2-2): EAGVAQSPRYKIIEKRQSVAFWCNPISGHATLYWYQQILGQGPKLLIQFQNNGVVDDSQLPKDRFSAERLKGVDSTLKIQPAKLEDSAVYLCASSLLKAGGLVGELFFGEGSRLTVL.

The J gene is TRBJ1-5, the V gene TRBV18, with 10 bases fitting TRBD1. This CDR3 has 15 residues. J lost 6 bases, V lost 5 bases, and 7 bases had no gene match. CDR1 and CDR2 (germline): KGHSH, LQKENI. The CDR3 nucleotides are TGTGCCAGCTCATGGGGACAGGGGTCGGGTCAGCCCCAGCATTTT. Amino acid sequence: CASSWGQGSGQPQHF.

The chain uses TRBV13 and TRBJ2-7, with TRBD2 matching 11 bases. Looked up from germline, CDR1 is PRHDT and CDR2 is FYEKMQ (reference sequence). The V gene end was trimmed by 4 bases and the J gene end by 2 bases; junction bases not matched to a gene: 10. CDR3 size: 17 residues. The CDR3 sequence: CASSSPSGTSGAYEQYF. CDR3 DNA: TGTGCCAGCAGCTCCCCATCAGGGACTAGCGGTGCCTACGAGCAGTACTTC.

The rearrangement uses TRBV19 and TRBJ1-1, with 10 bases lining up with TRBD1. Germline CDR1 LNHDA, CDR2 SQIVND (reference sequence). J lost 4 bases, V lost 7 bases, and 9 bases had no gene match. This CDR3 has 15 amino acids. This CDR3 is CASTPDRGLSTEAFF. The CDR3 nucleotides read TGTGCCAGTACCCCCGACAGGGGGCTTAGCACTGAAGCTTTCTTT.

DNA for the CDR3: TGTGCCAGCAATAATGGGGGGGAGACCCAGTACTTC. Amino acid sequence: CASNNGGETQYF. The rearrangement links TRBV7-9 to TRBJ2-5, with D maybe TRBD2 (6 bases). V was shortened by 7 bases and J by 5 bases, with 11 bases between the two germline ends. The CDR3 extends over 12 amino acids. Germline V gene sequence: CDR1 SEHNR, CDR2 FQNEAQ (reference sequence).

The chain combines TRBV9 with TRBJ2-3; D is undetermined. The CDR3 consists of 13 residues. CDR1 and CDR2 (germline): SGDLS, YYNGEE. The V end was cut by 1 base, the J end by 2 bases, with 5 bases between. CDR3 region: CASSVLVTDTQYF. The CDR3 bases are TGTGCCAGCAGCGTACTAGTCACAGATACGCAGTATTTT.

This chain joins TRBV19 and TRBJ2-1, with 12 bases lining up with TRBD2. Germline V gene lookup returns CDR1 LNHDA and CDR2 SQIVND (reference sequence). CDR3 length equals 15 residues. J lost 10 bases, V lost 5 bases, and 9 bases had no gene match. DNA for the CDR3: TGTGCCAGTAGTCACAGGACTAGCGGGACCAGAGAGCAGTTCTTC. This encodes CASSHRTSGTREQFF.